This T cell receptor (beta chain) was obtained from a study of cytomegalovirus exposure and HLA in healthy donors. Overall study: The same platform was used for the roughly 120 validation repertoires as for the roughly 670 first-cohort repertoires, as reported in a later analysis.

The data were produced by immunoSEQ multiplex PCR, yet TCRdb's version contains in-frame clones alone and is incomplete. The sample carries 250,000 to 300,000 clones, almost 90% recorded once. The CDR3 is 13 residues long. V lost 1 base and J 7 bases, leaving 8 bases between the germline ends. The germline V gene has CDR1 LGHNA and CDR2 YSLEER. Notes on this clone: Its specificity is unknown.

Whole-study results and caveats: The authors listed 164 TCR beta chains as cytomegalovirus-associated.

This receptor was identified in a woman between 18 and 29 years old in good health and CMV-seronegative. Material for sequencing was PBMCs. V is TRBV4-3 and J is TRBJ2-1; unclear D gene. The CDR3 DNA sequence: TGCGCCAGCAGCCAAGGCCAGGTGAATGAGCAGTTCTTC. Translation gives CASSQGQVNEQFF.